What follows describes a single T cell receptor beta chain. The antigen remains undetermined. A single base separates this from a much larger clone, so it may be a read error. The CDR3 totals 13 residues. The germline V and J ends were trimmed by 2 bases and 8 bases, with 12 bases remaining between them. Germline CDR1 reads MDHEN; CDR2 reads SYDVKM. The data originate from a study of T-cell reconstitution after alpha-beta-depleted transplantation in children. It was with unique molecular identifiers that the TCRbeta library was prepared. Each CDR3 protein gets one entry after TCRdb re-called the PCR reads with MiXCR. The table lists around 240,000 distinct CDR3 sequences, roughly 8.2% of them singletons. Findings of the study overall: The origin of alpha-beta T cells about two months after transplant was reportedly several hundred expanded graft clones. The authors attributed T-cell counts and diversity one year after transplant mostly to newly produced T cells. Surviving thymic progenitors and recipient T cells were the source of high TCRbeta diversity at day 60 in some patients.

The clonotype comes from a male patient between 10 and 17 years old who had a stem cell transplant for acute lymphoblastic leukemia, so the T cells may come from the graft donor. V is TRBV28 and J is TRBJ1-1; D call uncertain. The sequences come from PBMCs, mostly from graft donor cells, collected 180 days after TCRalphabeta/CD19-depleted stem cell transplant. The CDR3 here is CASSLLGPGEAFF. Here the CDR3 DNA reads TGTGCCAGCAGTTTACTGGGCCCAGGAGAAGCTTTCTTT.